The entry that follows covers one T cell receptor beta chain sequence. The target antigen is unknown. The data belong to a study of blood T cells in healthy people across ages. General study points: The long-lived group displayed more naive CD4+ cells, plus higher diversity, than the aged donors did.

The CDR3 runs to 16 residues. V gave up 0 bases and J gave up 4 bases; unmatched junction bases: 8. Germline V CDR1 and CDR2: DFQATT, SNEGSKA (reference sequence). A J-beta primer mix and a sample-barcoded 5' primer were used in a second PCR of roughly 6 to 11 cycles. TCRdb independently ran MiXCR on the 5' RACE reads; one entry per CDR3 protein. In the table there are 850,000 to 1,000,000 distinct CDR3 sequences, about 48% of which are singletons. The receptor was isolated from a man aged 25-45 years in good health. The chain couples TRBV20-1 to TRBJ2-1, with 8 bases matching TRBD2. The material sequenced was blood. CDR3 nucleotide sequence: TGCAGTGCTAGAGATCATTCGGGGGGGGCATACAATGAGCAGTTCTTC. This encodes CSARDHSGGAYNEQFF.